The source of this T cell receptor (beta chain) is a study of identical twins' blood T cells. Comments on this clonotype: An end of the junction differs from the germline gene, which may be a read error.

The CDR3 spans 13 residues. Germline V gene data show CDR1 as ENHRY and CDR2 as SYGVKD. All three twin pairs grew up together with likely shared infections and vaccines. From the 5' RACE reads, TCRdb called clonotypes with MiXCR, one entry per CDR3 protein. Of fewer than 450,000 distinct CDR3 sequences in the sample, under 30% were seen once. The sample taken for sequencing was PBMCs. This chain joins TRBV10-3 and TRBJ1-1; D is uncertain. The receptor comes from a woman aged 18 to 49 in good health. CDR3 sequence (DNA): TGTGCCATCAGTGTTCTGGAGAACGCTGAAGCTTTCTTT. Translating gives CAISVLENAEAFF.